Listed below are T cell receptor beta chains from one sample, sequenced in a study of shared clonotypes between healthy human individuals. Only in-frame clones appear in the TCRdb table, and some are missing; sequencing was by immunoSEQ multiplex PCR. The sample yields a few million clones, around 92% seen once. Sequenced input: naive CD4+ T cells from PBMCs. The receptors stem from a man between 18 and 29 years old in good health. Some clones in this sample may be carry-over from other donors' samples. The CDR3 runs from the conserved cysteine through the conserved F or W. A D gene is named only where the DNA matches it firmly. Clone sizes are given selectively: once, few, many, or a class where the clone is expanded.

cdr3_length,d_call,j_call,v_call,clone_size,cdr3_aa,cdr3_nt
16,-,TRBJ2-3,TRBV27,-,CASSLFTQGSTDTQYF,TGTGCCAGCAGTTTATTTACACAGGGATCCACAGATACGCAGTATTTT
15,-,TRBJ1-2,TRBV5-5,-,CASSVSPLQDYGYTF,TGTGCCAGCAGCGTTAGTCCCCTGCAGGACTATGGCTACACCTTC
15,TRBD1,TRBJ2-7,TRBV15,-,CATSRLGDRGNEQYF,TGTGCCACCAGCAGATTGGGGGACAGGGGCAACGAGCAGTACTTC
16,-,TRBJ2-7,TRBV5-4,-,CASSLGGRDGPYEQYF,TGTGCCAGCAGCTTGGGAGGCCGGGACGGACCCTACGAGCAGTACTTC
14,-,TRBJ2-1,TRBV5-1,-,CASSAAPPGNEQFF,TGCGCCAGCAGCGCCGCGCCTCCAGGGAATGAGCAGTTCTTC
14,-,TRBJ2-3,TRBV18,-,CASSPPSGSDTQYF,TGTGCCAGCTCACCACCTTCAGGGTCAGATACGCAGTATTTT
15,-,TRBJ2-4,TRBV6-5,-,CASSPSQGAKNIQYF,TGTGCCAGCAGTCCCTCCCAGGGGGCCAAAAACATTCAGTACTTC
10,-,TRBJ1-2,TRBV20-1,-,CSARGTEFTF,TGCAGTGCTAGGGGCACAGAGTTCACCTTC
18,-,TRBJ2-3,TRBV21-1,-,CASSRRRGVTESTDTQYF,TGTGCCAGCAGCAGACGAAGGGGTGTGACAGAATCGACAGATACGCAGTATTTT
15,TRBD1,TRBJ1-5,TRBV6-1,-,CASSNNRGGNQPQHF,TGTGCCAGCAGTAATAACAGGGGGGGCAATCAGCCCCAGCATTTT
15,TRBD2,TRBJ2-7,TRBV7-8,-,CASSTPGGGFYEQYF,TGTGCCAGCAGCACCCCCGGGGGGGGGTTCTACGAGCAGTACTTC
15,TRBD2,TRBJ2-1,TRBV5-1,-,CASSLVSGEYNEQFF,TGCGCCAGCAGCTTGGTTAGCGGGGAATACAATGAGCAGTTCTTC
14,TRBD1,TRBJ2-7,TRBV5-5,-,CASSFGTGSYEQYF,TGTGCCAGCAGCTTCGGGACAGGGTCCTACGAGCAGTACTTC
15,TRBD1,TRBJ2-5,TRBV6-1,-,CASFDSGTGAETQYF,TGTGCCAGCTTTGATTCCGGGACAGGGGCAGAGACCCAGTACTTC
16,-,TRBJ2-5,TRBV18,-,CASSPSRTVYQETQYF,TGTGCCAGCTCACCATCGAGGACGGTGTACCAAGAGACCCAGTACTTC
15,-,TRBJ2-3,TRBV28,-,CASRNGRGRTDTQYF,TGTGCCAGCCGCAATGGGAGGGGGCGAACAGATACGCAGTATTTT
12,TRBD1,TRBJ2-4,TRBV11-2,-,CASSQDRDIQYF,TGTGCCAGCAGCCAGGACAGGGACATTCAGTACTTC
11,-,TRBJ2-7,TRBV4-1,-,CASSTLLEQYF,TGCGCCAGCAGCACACTACTGGAGCAGTACTTC
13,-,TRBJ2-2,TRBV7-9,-,CASSPLGTGELFF,TGTGCCAGCAGCCCCCTAGGCACCGGGGAGCTGTTTTTT
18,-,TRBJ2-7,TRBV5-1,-,CASSFRPAPVAVSYEQYF,TGCGCCAGCAGCTTCCGGCCGGCCCCGGTCGCGGTATCCTACGAGCAGTACTTC
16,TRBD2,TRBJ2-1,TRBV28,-,CASSSRLAGYYNEQFF,TGTGCCAGCAGTTCCCGACTAGCGGGGTACTACAATGAGCAGTTCTTC
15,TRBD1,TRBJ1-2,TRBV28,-,CASSLGGGANYGYTF,TGTGCCAGCAGTTTAGGAGGGGGCGCTAACTATGGCTACACCTTC
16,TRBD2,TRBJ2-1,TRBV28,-,CASSLLTSGQLNEQFF,TGTGCCAGCAGTTTACTGACTAGCGGGCAATTAAATGAGCAGTTCTTC
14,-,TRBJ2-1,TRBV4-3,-,CASSQAGWDNEQFF,TGCGCCAGCAGCCAAGCGGGATGGGACAATGAGCAGTTCTTC
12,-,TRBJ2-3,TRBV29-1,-,CSVQRATDTQYF,TGCAGCGTCCAAAGGGCAACAGATACGCAGTATTTT
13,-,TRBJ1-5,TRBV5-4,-,CASSLDSHQPQHF,TGTGCCAGCAGCTTGGACAGCCATCAGCCCCAGCATTTT
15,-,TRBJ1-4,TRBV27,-,CASSSGRRNNEKLFF,TGTGCCAGCAGTTCGGGACGGCGGAATAATGAAAAACTGTTTTTT
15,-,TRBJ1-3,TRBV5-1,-,CASSLSTATGNTIYF,TGCGCCAGCAGCTTGTCGACAGCAACTGGAAACACCATATATTTT
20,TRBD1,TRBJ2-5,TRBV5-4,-,CASSLARQGAGSGRGETQYF,TGTGCCAGCAGCTTGGCCCGACAGGGGGCAGGTAGCGGGCGGGGGGAGACCCAGTACTTC
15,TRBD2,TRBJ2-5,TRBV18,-,CASSPVTSGQETQYF,TGTGCCAGCTCACCGGTAACTAGCGGACAAGAGACCCAGTACTTC
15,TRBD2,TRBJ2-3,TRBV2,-,CASSDGREGLYTQYF,TGTGCCAGCAGTGATGGGCGGGAGGGCCTTTATACGCAGTATTTT
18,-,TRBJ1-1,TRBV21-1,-,CASSKGCADRGFRPEAFF,TGTGCCAGCAGCAAAGGGTGTGCGGACAGGGGTTTTCGTCCTGAAGCTTTCTTT
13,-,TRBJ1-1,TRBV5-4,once,CASSLTMNTEAFF,TGTGCCAGCAGCTTGACCATGAACACTGAAGCTTTCTTT
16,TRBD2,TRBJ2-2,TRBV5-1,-,CASSSGRGSLSGELFF,TGCGCCAGCAGCTCTGGGCGCGGGAGTTTGTCCGGGGAGCTGTTTTTT
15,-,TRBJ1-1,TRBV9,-,CASSVVPEGNTEAFF,TGTGCCAGCAGCGTAGTTCCGGAAGGGAACACTGAAGCTTTCTTT
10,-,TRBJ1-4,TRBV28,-,CASSNEKLFF,TGTGCCAGCAGTAATGAAAAACTGTTTTTT
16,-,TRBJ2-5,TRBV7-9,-,CASSLSYTELPETQYF,TGTGCCAGCAGCTTATCATATACCGAATTACCGGAGACCCAGTACTTC
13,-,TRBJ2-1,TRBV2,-,CASSVSQNNEQFF,TGTGCCAGCAGTGTATCGCAAAACAATGAGCAGTTCTTC
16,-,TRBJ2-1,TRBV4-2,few,CASSQGPGQSYNEQFF,TGTGCCAGCAGCCAAGGTCCCGGTCAGTCCTACAATGAGCAGTTCTTC
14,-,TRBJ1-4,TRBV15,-,CATSRIQGREKLFF,TGTGCCACCAGCAGGATCCAGGGGCGTGAAAAACTGTTTTTT
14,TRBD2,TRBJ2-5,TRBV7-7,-,CASSSTSREETQYF,TGTGCCAGCAGCTCGACTAGCAGAGAAGAGACCCAGTACTTC
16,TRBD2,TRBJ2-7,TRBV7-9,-,CASSPPSVAGSAEQYF,TGTGCCAGCAGCCCGCCGTCAGTAGCGGGGTCAGCCGAGCAGTACTTC
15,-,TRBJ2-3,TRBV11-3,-,CASSLGRGGPDTQYF,TGTGCCAGCAGCTTAGGCCGGGGAGGCCCAGATACGCAGTATTTT
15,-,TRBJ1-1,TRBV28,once,CASSLRTVFVRGAFF,TGTGCCAGCAGTTTAAGAACCGTCTTTGTACGAGGGGCTTTCTTT
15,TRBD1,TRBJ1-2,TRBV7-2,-,CASSLEGTGGFGYTF,TGTGCCAGCAGCTTAGAGGGGACAGGGGGCTTTGGCTACACCTTC
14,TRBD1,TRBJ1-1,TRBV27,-,CASSYRGAYTEAFF,TGTGCCAGCAGTTACAGGGGCGCTTACACTGAAGCTTTCTTT
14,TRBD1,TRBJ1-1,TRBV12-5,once,CASGGGTGSTEAFF,TGTGCTAGTGGAGGGGGGACAGGGAGCACTGAAGCTTTCTTT
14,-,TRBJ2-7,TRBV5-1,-,CASSPGRRLYEQYF,TGCGCCAGCAGCCCGGGACGGAGACTCTACGAGCAGTACTTC
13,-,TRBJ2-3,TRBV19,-,CASGARRTDTQYF,TGTGCCAGTGGGGCTAGACGCACAGATACGCAGTATTTT
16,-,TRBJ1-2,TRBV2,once,CASSEGVGAQPYGYTF,TGTGCCAGCAGTGAGGGCGTCGGGGCCCAACCCTATGGCTACACCTTC
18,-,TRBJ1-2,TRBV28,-,CASSLDSRLWQTNYGYTF,TGTGCCAGCAGCCTCGATAGCCGCCTTTGGCAGACTAACTATGGCTACACCTTC
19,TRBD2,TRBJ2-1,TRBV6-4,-,CASNWFPGTSGSSYNEQFF,TGTGCCAGCAATTGGTTCCCCGGGACTAGCGGGAGTTCCTACAATGAGCAGTTCTTC
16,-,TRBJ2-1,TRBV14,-,CASSPRSLSQYNEQFF,TGTGCCAGCAGCCCCCGGAGCCTATCTCAGTACAATGAGCAGTTCTTC
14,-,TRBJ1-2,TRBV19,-,CASSPLPRGYGYTF,TGTGCCAGTAGCCCCCTCCCGCGAGGCTATGGCTACACCTTC
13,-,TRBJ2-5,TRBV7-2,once,CASSPRQQETQYF,TGTGCCAGCAGCCCCCGACAGCAAGAGACCCAGTACTTC
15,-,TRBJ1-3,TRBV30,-,CAFRFGSSARNTIYF,TGTGCCTTTCGATTCGGGAGCTCGGCACGGAACACCATATATTTT
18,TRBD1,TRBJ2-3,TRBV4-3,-,CASSLGDGGQGFSDTQYF,TGCGCCAGCAGCCTGGGGGATGGGGGACAGGGGTTTTCAGATACGCAGTATTTT
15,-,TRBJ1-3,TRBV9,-,CASSPQGTGGNTIYF,TGTGCCAGCAGCCCACAGGGCACTGGTGGAAACACCATATATTTT
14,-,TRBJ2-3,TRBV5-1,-,CASSQTPATDTQYF,TGCGCCAGCAGTCAGACGCCCGCCACAGATACGCAGTATTTT